The text below deals with one T cell receptor (beta chain). This clone has only one observation. No antigen is known for it. No much larger clone exists at a distance of one base, and base qualities are not known. The collaborating institutions used their own protocols to collect whole blood in K2EDTA tubes. For TCRbeta analysis, collaborators shipped samples as frozen whole blood, isolated PBMCs, or DNA extracted from either of those sample types. The immunoSEQ Assay, a bias-controlled multiplex PCR, was used to amplify TCRbeta CDR3 regions from genomic DNA. As for how the authors treated the data: The number of nucleated cells in each sample was estimated from the amplification of reference gene primers within the assay. To quantify the absolute abundance of each unique TCRbeta CDR3 rearrangement, sequence reads were collapsed and filtered. For each sample, productive Simpson clonality was calculated as the square root of Simpson's diversity index across productive rearrangements. This immuneACCESS table, as held by TCRdb, lists in-frame sequences with V and J called but not all clones. Of the missing ones, under half trace to an unresolved V gene in checked studies; the others have no known cause. V, J and clone size reflect that table, while D and trimming were determined from the DNA. Within this sample are some 280,000 clones, with 89% of them counted one time only. The top ten hold 12% of the sample.

The sample comes from a study of blood T cell repertoires in COVID-19 (dated by TCRdb to 2020 to 2021). Turning to the overall study: Collaborator samples came from the United States, Italy and Spain and covered acute and convalescent phases of COVID-19. A de-identified subject ID, COVID-19 status, age in years and sex were almost always included in the sample metadata. A freely available public database, intended as a resource for researchers studying the immune response to SARS-CoV-2, is where the repertoires were released. The samples were drawn from two sources: the first 160 participants of the ongoing ImmuneRACE study, and about 1,300 subjects contributed by 6 global collaborators. HLA class I and class II types, where available, came from metadata supplied by the sample provider rather than from assay-based typing. Subjects who had been exposed to COVID-19, were actively infected with it, or had recovered from it provided the deeply sampled blood TCRbeta repertoires that made up the dataset. The prospective study material was composed of cDNA or gDNA derived from T cells, B-cell-depleted T cells, or PBMCs.

What the research found in general, with its limitations: The amount of clinical and demographic metadata varied by source and participant and was provided uncurated.

The sample was peripheral blood. The TCR was taken from a woman aged 55-69 years with acute or convalescent COVID-19.

The CDR3 in this case is CASSSPGLVRADTQYF. The DNA sequence is TGTGCCAGCAGTTCCCCGGGACTAGTCAGGGCAGATACGCAGTATTTT. The chain employs TRBV27 and TRBJ2-3; 8 junctional bases match TRBD2. The cysteine opens and the phenylalanine closes a CDR3 of 16 amino acids. Only the CDR3 region is kept as DNA, spanning 48 bases read in frame from base 1. Taken from the germline V gene (reference sequence), the CDR1 and CDR2 loops are MNHEY and SMNVEV. V has 4 bases trimmed and J has 4 bases trimmed; junction bases matching no gene number 10.